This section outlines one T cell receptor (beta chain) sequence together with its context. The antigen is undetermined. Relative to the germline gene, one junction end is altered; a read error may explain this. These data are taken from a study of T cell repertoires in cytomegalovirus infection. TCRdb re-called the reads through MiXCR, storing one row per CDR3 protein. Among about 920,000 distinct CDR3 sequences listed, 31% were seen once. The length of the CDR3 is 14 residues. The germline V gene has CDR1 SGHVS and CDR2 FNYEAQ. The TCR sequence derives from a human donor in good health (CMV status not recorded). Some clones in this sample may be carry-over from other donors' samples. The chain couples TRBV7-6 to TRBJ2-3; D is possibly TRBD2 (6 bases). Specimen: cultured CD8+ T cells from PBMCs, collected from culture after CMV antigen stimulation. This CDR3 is CVSSLVGGLDTQYF. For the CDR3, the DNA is TGTGTCAGCAGCTTAGTGGGGGGTTTGGATACGCAGTATTTT.